This T cell receptor (beta chain) was sequenced for a study of yellow fever vaccine responses in identical twins. TCRdb independently ran MiXCR on the RT-PCR reads; one entry per CDR3 protein. Seen here are approximately 32,000 distinct CDR3 sequences, 45% to 65% observed once, and the top ten hold around 5%. This clonotype has just a few counts. Its antigen is unknown. The CDR3 runs to 12 residues. The germline CDR1 and CDR2 sequences are SGHNT and YYREEE (reference sequence). Trimming shortened V by 0 bases and J by 4 bases, and 2 bases separated the two germline ends. General observations from the study: Twin vaccine T cell responses reportedly seemed partly convergent, partly personalized.

V usage is TRBV5-4 and J usage is TRBJ2-1; D is unresolved. The receptor's source is a woman younger than 30 who received the yellow fever vaccine. The input for sequencing was T cells from blood (PBMCs), unsorted or a sorted subset (not recorded which), taken before or after yellow fever vaccination (not recorded which). The CDR3 bases are TGTGCCAGCAGCTTGGAATACAATGAGCAGTTCTTC. Translation gives CASSLEYNEQFF.